This passage covers 25 T cell receptor beta chains from one sample sequenced in a study of blood T cell repertoires in COVID-19. Only in-frame clones appear in the TCRdb table, and some are missing; sequencing was by immunoSEQ multiplex PCR. The data show around 39,000 clones, approximately 90% seen once. Sequenced input: peripheral blood. These receptors were obtained from a man between 60 and 75 years old with active COVID-19.

The J gene is TRBJ2-3, the V gene TRBV19; 12 nucleotides agree with TRBD1. The V and J ends lost 10 bases and 8 bases, in that order; junction bases with no gene match: 7. Germline V lookup: CDR1 LNHDA, CDR2 SQIVND (reference sequence). CDR3 length: 13 residues. CDR3 bases: TGTGCCACGTGGGGACAGGGGGCCGGTACGCAGTATTTT. Amino acid sequence: CATWGQGAGTQYF.

This chain joins TRBV28 and TRBJ2-6, with D unclear. The germline CDR1 and CDR2 sequences are MDHEN and SYDVKM. CDR3 size: 16 residues. V was clipped by 4 bases and J by 0 bases, with 10 bases between them. As DNA, the CDR3 is TGTGCCAGCAGTTCCCCCGTCCCCTCTGGGGCCAACGTCCTGACTTTC. Its protein product is CASSSPVPSGANVLTF.

This clone was counted once. At the DNA level, this CDR3 is encoded by other sequences in the same sample as well. The chain carries TRBV25-1 and TRBJ1-1, with D possibly being TRBD1 (5 bases). The germline gives CDR1 MGHDK, CDR2 SYGVNS. V lost 7 bases and J 2 bases, leaving 11 bases between the germline ends. The length of the CDR3 is 13 residues. This chain's CDR3 is CASTADSNTEAFF. The CDR3 DNA follows: TGTGCCAGCACCGCCGACAGCAACACTGAAGCTTTCTTT.

The genes are TRBV7-8 and TRBJ1-2, with D uncertain. V was cut by 0 bases and J by 4 bases, with 9 bases left in between. CDR1 and CDR2 (germline): SGHVS, FQNEAQ. The CDR3 length is 14 residues. The CDR3 loop reads CASSLAGAGYGYTF. The CDR3 DNA is TGTGCCAGCAGCTTAGCGGGAGCCGGCTATGGCTACACCTTC. Looking up the rest from reference TRBV7-8 and TRBJ1-2 gives the full variable domain: GAGVSQSPRYKVAKRGQDVALRCDPISGHVSLFWYQQALGQGPEFLTYFQNEAQLDKSGLPSDRFFAERPEGSVSTLKIQRTQQEDSAVYLCASSLAGAGYGYTFGSGTRLTVV.

The chain joins TRBV5-1 to TRBJ2-7, with 10 bases matching TRBD1. Germline V gene data show CDR1 as SGHRS and CDR2 as YFSETQ. V was pared by 0 bases and J by 3 bases, with 3 bases of the junction left unmatched. This CDR3 region has 15 residues. The CDR3 DNA sequence: TGCGCCAGCAGCTTGGCCGGGACAGGGGACTACGAGCAGTACTTC. Translation gives CASSLAGTGDYEQYF.

The gene calls are TRBV18 and TRBJ2-1, with TRBD2 as a possible D gene (8 bases). The germline gives CDR1 KGHSH, CDR2 LQKENI. Trimming cost V 3 bases and J 12 bases, with 24 bases left between them. The CDR3 has 16 amino acids. CDR3 in DNA: TGTGCCAGCTCACCGGCGACAGGGTGGGGACTAGAAGGGCAGTTCTTC. This codes for CASSPATGWGLEGQFF.

This chain uses TRBV24-1 with TRBJ1-3; no clear D gene. The CDR3 spans 14 residues. Trimming removed 9 bases at V and 1 base at J, with 12 bases between. From germline, CDR1 is KGHDR and CDR2 SFDVKD. The CDR3 here is CATPRGPSGNTIYF. The CDR3 DNA reads as TGTGCCACCCCCCGGGGTCCTTCTGGAAACACCATATATTTT.

The chain links TRBV27 to TRBJ1-4, with D perhaps matching TRBD1 (6 bases). The CDR3 is 15 amino acids. Germline V gene lookup returns CDR1 MNHEY and CDR2 SMNVEV (reference sequence). The ends were cut back, 1 base at V and 6 bases at J, with 12 bases in the middle. The CDR3 nucleotides are TGTGCCAGCAGTTTATTTGCAGGGGATCATGAAAAACTGTTTTTT. It specifies CASSLFAGDHEKLFF.

The chain joins TRBV11-3 to TRBJ2-2; D may be TRBD1 (5 bases). This CDR3 comprises 14 residues. Between the trimmed V and J ends, which lost 2 bases and 1 base, there was a span of 5 bases. Germline CDR1 SGHNT, CDR2 YENEEA. CDR3 sequence: CASSLRGNTGELFF. CDR3 nucleotides: TGTGCCAGCAGCTTAAGGGGGAACACCGGGGAGCTGTTTTTT.

This chain connects TRBV5-1 to TRBJ2-2; D is unclear. Germline values: CDR1 SGHRS, CDR2 YFSETQ. Trimming shortened V by 1 base and J by 1 base, and 8 bases separated the two germline ends. The CDR3 is 15 residues long. The CDR3 sequence: CASSLYGGNTGELFF. Written as DNA, the CDR3 is TGCGCCAGCAGCTTGTACGGCGGGAACACCGGGGAGCTGTTTTTT.

The chain links TRBV19 to TRBJ2-5, with TRBD1 matching 8 bases. V shed 3 bases and J 4 bases; nucleotides not matched to a gene: 10. CDR1 and CDR2 (germline): LNHDA, SQIVND (reference sequence). The CDR3 contains 16 residues. Written as DNA, the CDR3 is TGTGCCAGTAGTATTGATTGGACAGGGTTTTTAGAGACCCAGTACTTC. Its protein product is CASSIDWTGFLETQYF.

This clone was seen a single time. The gene calls are TRBV19 and TRBJ2-2, with 10 bases identical to TRBD1. Germline trimming cut 4 bases from V and 13 bases from J; bases unmatched to any gene: 12. Germline V gives CDR1 LNHDA, CDR2 SQIVND (reference sequence). The CDR3 sequence is 15 residues long. The CDR3 DNA reads as TGTGCCAGTAGTACGGCGGAGACAGGGGGCGCATGGCTGTTTTTT. The encoded protein is CASSTAETGGAWLFF.

This chain connects TRBV2 to TRBJ2-7; weak D call: TRBD1 (5 bases). This CDR3 contains 14 residues. Germline V CDR1 and CDR2: SNHLY, FYNNEI. Trimming shortened V by 8 bases and J by 3 bases, and 17 bases separated the two germline ends. CDR3 amino acids: CASGTEDSYYEQYF. In DNA form, the CDR3 reads TGTGCCAGCGGAACCGAAGACAGTTACTACGAGCAGTACTTC.

This clone rates as medium-sized. The CDR3 DNA sequence: TGTGCCAGCAGTTACGGTGACCCAAGGGGTGACGAAAAACTGTTTTTT. Protein: CASSYGDPRGDEKLFF. This rearrangement joins TRBV6-5 to TRBJ1-4; D may be TRBD1 (5 bases). In germline, CDR1 is MNHEY, CDR2 SVGAGI. The V end was cut by 2 bases, the J end by 8 bases, with 18 bases between. This CDR3 spans 16 amino acids.

The chain has TRBV9 and TRBJ2-2; no definite D call. CDR3 size: 12 residues. The germline gives CDR1 SGDLS, CDR2 YYNGEE. Trimming took off 4 bases at V and 9 bases at J, with 10 bases between the two ends. CDR3 sequence (DNA): TGTGCCAGCAGCCTCGTCCCCCGGGAGCTGTTTTTT. Translated: CASSLVPRELFF.

This clone was detected only once. The chain combines TRBV18 with TRBJ1-1; 7 nucleotides match TRBD1. Trimming took 6 bases from V and 8 from J; bases not matched to a gene: 9. CDR3 length: 13 residues. Germline values: CDR1 KGHSH, CDR2 LQKENI. The CDR3 DNA sequence: TGTGCCAGCTCCCTCGGGACAGACCTAGAAGCTTTCTTT. Its translation is CASSLGTDLEAFF.

The CDR3 sequence is CASSLGSEQFF. The CDR3 nucleotides are TGTGCCAGCAGCTTAGGGAGCGAGCAGTTCTTC. The chain links TRBV7-3 to TRBJ2-1; D may be TRBD2 (5 bases). From germline, CDR1 is SGHTA and CDR2 FQGTGA. There are 11 residues in the CDR3. Trimming removed 2 bases at V and 10 bases at J, with 6 bases between. Full variable domain (remainder filled in from reference TRBV7-3 and TRBJ2-1): GAGVSQTPSNKVTEKGKYVELRCDPISGHTALYWYRQSLGQGPEFLIYFQGTGAADDSGLPNDRFFAVRPEGSVSTLKIQRTERGDSAVYLCASSLGSEQFFGPGTRLTVL.

The J gene is TRBJ2-2, the V gene TRBV4-2; 8 positions agree with TRBD2. Looked up from germline, CDR1 is LGHNA and CDR2 is YNFKEQ. The CDR3 extends over 18 amino acids. Trimming cost V 3 bases and J 3 bases; bases outside gene matches: 12. The CDR3 DNA sequence: TGTGCCAGCAGCCAGACATTCAAGGGACTAGGGGACACCGGGGAGCTGTTTTTT. Translated, it gives CASSQTFKGLGDTGELFF.

V gene TRBV6-2 or TRBV6-3 combines with J gene TRBJ2-7; 7 nucleotides line up with TRBD1. With 2 bases clipped from V and 2 bases from J, the junction kept 6 bases outside the gene matches. The CDR3 runs to 15 residues. CDR1 is MNHEY and CDR2 is SVGEGT in the germline V gene. The CDR3 sequence is CASSYTTGAPYEQYF. In nucleotides, the CDR3 is TGTGCCAGCAGTTACACCACAGGGGCCCCCTACGAGCAGTACTTC.

The chain employs TRBV10-2 and TRBJ1-1; tentatively, D is TRBD1 (5 bases). Looked up from germline, CDR1 is WSHSY and CDR2 is SAAADI. This CDR3 has 14 residues. V was cut by 6 bases and J by 0 bases, with 11 bases left in between. This chain's CDR3 is CASRPGHLNTEAFF. Here the CDR3 DNA reads TGCGCCAGCAGACCCGGACACTTGAACACTGAAGCTTTCTTT.

This sequence joins TRBV11-2 and TRBJ2-5; D gene uncertain. The V and J ends lost 1 base and 1 base respectively, with 13 bases between them. Germline V gene sequence: CDR1 SGHAT, CDR2 FQNNGV. The CDR3 has 16 residues. The CDR3 DNA is TGTGCCAGCAGCTTAGTACCCCACCAGGCCCAAGAGACCCAGTACTTC. It codes for CASSLVPHQAQETQYF.

The chain recombines TRBV7-9 with TRBJ2-7, with D perhaps matching TRBD2 (6 bases). V lost 1 base, J lost 3 bases, and 10 bases lay in between. This CDR3 contains 14 residues. CDR1 and CDR2 from the germline V gene are SEHNR and FQNEAQ (reference sequence). CDR3: CASSLGGVGYEQYF. The CDR3 region has the DNA TGTGCCAGCAGCTTAGGGGGGGTAGGCTACGAGCAGTACTTC.

Within the sample, this clone is medium-sized. CDR3 sequence: CASSWGQGDTDTQYF. CDR3 sequence (DNA): TGTGCCAGCAGCTGGGGACAGGGGGACACAGATACGCAGTATTTT. This chain connects TRBV7-9 to TRBJ2-3; 11 nucleotides agree with TRBD1. Germline V CDR1 and CDR2: SEHNR, FQNEAQ (reference sequence). J gave up 2 bases and V 4 bases, and 2 bases lay outside the gene matches. The CDR3 covers 15 residues.

The chain employs TRBV27 and TRBJ2-7; 7 bases match TRBD2. Trimming took 5 bases from V and 2 from J; bases not matched to a gene: 12. Germline CDR1 reads MNHEY; CDR2 reads SMNVEV (reference sequence). The CDR3 spans 16 residues. The CDR3 loop is CASSPLAEWAPYEQYF. CDR3 in DNA: TGTGCCAGCAGTCCTCTAGCGGAGTGGGCCCCCTACGAGCAGTACTTC.

The chain links TRBV6-5 to TRBJ1-1; D possibly corresponds to TRBD1 (6 bases). This CDR3 has 15 amino acids. In germline, CDR1 is MNHEY, CDR2 SVGAGI. The ends were cut back, 4 bases at V and 4 bases at J, with 16 bases in the middle. The CDR3 spells CASSSHTGRGTEAFF. CDR3 nucleotides: TGTGCCAGCAGTTCCCATACAGGGCGCGGCACTGAAGCTTTCTTT.